Following are 10 T cell receptor beta chains from one sample sequenced in a study of T-cell reconstitution after alpha-beta-depleted transplantation in children. Preparing the TCRbeta library involved the use of unique molecular identifiers. TCRdb processed the PCR reads anew with MiXCR; each CDR3 protein has one entry. Of under 250,000 distinct CDR3 sequences in the sample, about 24% were seen once. This material consisted of PBMCs, mostly from graft donor cells, taken 360 days after TCRalphabeta/CD19-depleted stem cell transplant. Every receptor here comes from a female patient between 2 and 15 years old who had a stem cell transplant for congenital amegakaryocytic thrombocytopenia, so the T cells may come from the graft donor.

The chain carries TRBV28 and TRBJ2-7, with 8 bases identical to TRBD1. This CDR3 spans 14 amino acids. Trimming removed 4 bases from V and 3 bases from J; junction bases left unmatched: 5. The germline V gene has CDR1 MDHEN and CDR2 SYDVKM. In nucleotides, the CDR3 is TGTGCCAGCAGTTCCGGACAGGGATTCTACGAGCAGTACTTC. It translates to CASSSGQGFYEQYF.

This clonotype was observed a handful of times. The chain joins TRBV28 to TRBJ2-7; D might be TRBD1 (6 bases). The V end was cut by 0 bases, the J end by 5 bases, with 14 bases between. There are 15 residues in the CDR3. Germline CDR1 and CDR2: MDHEN and SYDVKM. This CDR3 reads CASSLWGRGSDEQYF. As DNA, the CDR3 is TGTGCCAGCAGTTTATGGGGCAGGGGTTCCGACGAGCAGTACTTC.

This chain joins TRBV11-2 and TRBJ2-5; 8 bases align to TRBD2. Germline CDR1 and CDR2: SGHAT and FQNNGV. There are 14 residues in the CDR3. J lost 3 bases, V lost 3 bases, and 3 bases had no gene match. Written as DNA, the CDR3 is TGTGCCAGCAGCTTTGGTAGCGGGGAAGAGACCCAGTACTTC. Translating it yields CASSFGSGEETQYF.

V gene TRBV5-6 combines with J gene TRBJ2-5; TRBD1 agrees at 7 bases. CDR1 is SGHDT and CDR2 is YYEEEE in the germline V gene. The CDR3 runs 14 residues. J was trimmed by 5 bases and V by 7 bases; bases with no gene match: 11. The CDR3 spells CASVRSRGYETQYF. CDR3 nucleotides: TGTGCCAGCGTCCGGTCCAGGGGGTACGAGACCCAGTACTTC. The full variable domain, completed using reference TRBV5-6 and TRBJ2-5, is DAGVTQSPTHLIKTRGQQVTLRCSPKSGHDTVSWYQQALGQGPQFIFQYYEEEERQRGNFPDRFSGHQFPNYSSELNVNALLLGDSALYLCASVRSRGYETQYFGPGTRLLVL.

This clonotype was detected ten times or more. The J gene is TRBJ2-1, the V gene TRBV20-1; 11 positions agree with TRBD2. With 1 base clipped from V and 7 bases from J, the junction kept 6 bases outside the gene matches. Per the germline V gene, CDR1 is DFQATT and CDR2 is SNEGSKA (reference sequence). The CDR3 covers 15 residues. DNA of the CDR3: TGCAGTGCTAGAGTACCGGGACTAGCGGAGAATGAGCAGTTCTTC. This gives the protein CSARVPGLAENEQFF.

The chain is built from TRBV6-1 and TRBJ1-1; perhaps TRBD1 as D (6 bases). From germline, CDR1 is MNHNS and CDR2 SASEGT. The V end was cut by 6 bases, the J end by 4 bases, with 15 bases between. This CDR3 is 14 amino acids long. Written as DNA, the CDR3 is TGTGCCAGCAGCTCCACAGGGAGCTTCACTGAAGCTTTCTTT. Its protein product is CASSSTGSFTEAFF.

V and J are TRBV7-2 and TRBJ2-3, with 9 bases matching TRBD2. CDR1 is SGHTA, CDR2 FQGNSA, per germline. This CDR3 has 15 amino acids. Trimming took 1 base from V and 6 from J; bases not matched to a gene: 5. This CDR3 reads CASSLVSGGLDTQYF. The CDR3 DNA sequence: TGTGCCAGCAGCTTAGTTAGCGGGGGTTTGGATACGCAGTATTTT.

This clonotype was seen more than once but under ten times. The chain uses TRBV4-2 and TRBJ2-7; D perhaps matches TRBD2 (5 bases). Per germline, CDR1 LGHNA and CDR2 YNFKEQ. This CDR3 is built from 16 residues. Between the trimmed V and J ends, which lost 1 base and 2 bases, there was a span of 15 bases. CDR3 protein: CASSQGVGESTYEQYF. The CDR3 region has the DNA TGTGCCAGCAGCCAAGGGGTCGGGGAGAGTACCTACGAGCAGTACTTC.

This clonotype was seen more than once but under ten times. The chain combines TRBV20-1 with TRBJ2-5; 10 bases fit TRBD2. V lost 3 bases and J lost 5; bases outside the gene matches: 15. Germline V gene lookup returns CDR1 DFQATT and CDR2 SNEGSKA (reference sequence). This CDR3 comprises 17 residues. CDR3 loop: CSASPIGAGGNKETQYF. The CDR3 DNA reads as TGCAGTGCTAGCCCGATAGGAGCGGGAGGGAACAAGGAGACCCAGTACTTC.

This clonotype was picked up a small number of times. The V call is TRBV6-1, the J call TRBJ1-1; tentative D call: TRBD1 (6 bases). Germline CDR1 and CDR2: MNHNS and SASEGT. This CDR3 is built from 15 residues. Trimming stripped 3 bases from V and 4 bases from J, with 15 bases between. The DNA of the CDR3 is TGTGCCAGCAGTGATAATGGGGGGCGTATCACTGAAGCTTTCTTT. Translated: CASSDNGGRITEAFF.